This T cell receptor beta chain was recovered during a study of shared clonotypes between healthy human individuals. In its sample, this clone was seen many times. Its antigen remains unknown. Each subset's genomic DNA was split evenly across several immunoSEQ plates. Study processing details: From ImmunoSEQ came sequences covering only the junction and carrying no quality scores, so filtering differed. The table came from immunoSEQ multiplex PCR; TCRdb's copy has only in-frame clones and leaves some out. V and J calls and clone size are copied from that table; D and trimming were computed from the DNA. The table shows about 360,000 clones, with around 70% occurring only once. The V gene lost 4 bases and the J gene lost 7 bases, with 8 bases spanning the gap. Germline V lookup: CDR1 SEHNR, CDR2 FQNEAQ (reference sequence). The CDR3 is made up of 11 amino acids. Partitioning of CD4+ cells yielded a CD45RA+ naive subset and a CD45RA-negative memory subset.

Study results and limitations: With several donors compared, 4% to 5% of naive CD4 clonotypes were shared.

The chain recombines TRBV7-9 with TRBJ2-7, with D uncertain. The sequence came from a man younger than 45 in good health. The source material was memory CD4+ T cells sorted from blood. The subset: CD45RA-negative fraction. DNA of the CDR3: TGTGCCAGCAGCTCCTCACCAGAGCAGTACTTC. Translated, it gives CASSSSPEQYF.